This TCR beta chain derives from a study of CD8 T cells in ankylosing spondylitis (dated 2017 in TCRdb). The study in broad terms: T cell receptor beta repertoires were profiled in healthy donors and ankylosing spondylitis patients so that disease-linked TCR variants could be found. In total, the full study cohort was made up of some 110 healthy donors and 25 or so ankylosing spondylitis patients. Peripheral blood was sampled, and synovial fluid was additionally collected from ankylosing spondylitis patients. What the work shows at the level of the full study, not this receptor alone: Some motif variants had previously been reported in the synovial fluid and blood of reactive arthritis patients, which suggests shared mechanisms of disease initiation. A CD8+ phenotype was shown by the disease-linked clones, which were found at relatively low frequencies in peripheral blood. A TCR beta motif of about 8 highly homologous amino acid variants appeared characteristic of blood from ankylosing spondylitis patients. Significant enrichment of the disease-linked clones was reported in matched synovial fluid samples from ankylosing spondylitis patients.

Of note for this clonotype: It has no known antigen specificity. No base qualities exist here, and no much larger clone lies one base off it.

Between the V and J ends, shortened by 1 base and 7 bases respectively, the junction contains 16 bases. The CDR3 measures 15 amino acids from cysteine to phenylalanine. Only the CDR3 DNA is retained, 45 bases long and in frame from the first base. CDR1 and CDR2, looked up from the germline V gene, are LGHNA and YNFKEQ. The sample was run on an Illumina HiSeq 2500. Quantitative 5'-RACE with molecular barcodes was the method used to prepare the TCR beta libraries. The original pipeline was this. A new computational method based on a probabilistic model of VDJ rearrangement was used to identify disease-linked TCR variants. The raw public data were reprocessed by TCRdb itself: fastp quality trimming at Q25, MiXCR clonotype calling, in-frame beta chains only. Rows with one shared CDR3 protein collapse into an entry with the most common genes and DNA. What appears here as the V and J calls and clone size reflects TCRdb's work, not the paper's. The sample includes fewer than 550,000 distinct CDR3 sequences, with over 4% observed a single time. In total, the top ten clones hold 3% to 4.5% of the sample.

The source material was blood, either unsorted or a sorted T cell fraction (not recorded which). The source is a male donor with ankylosing spondylitis. The V and J segments used are TRBV4-2 and TRBJ2-5, with the D gene tentatively TRBD1 or TRBD2, based on 5 matching bases in each. At the DNA level, the sequence is TGTGCCAGCAGCCAAGTTCAGTCCTTTGGGGGGACCCAGTACTTC. It translates to CASSQVQSFGGTQYF.